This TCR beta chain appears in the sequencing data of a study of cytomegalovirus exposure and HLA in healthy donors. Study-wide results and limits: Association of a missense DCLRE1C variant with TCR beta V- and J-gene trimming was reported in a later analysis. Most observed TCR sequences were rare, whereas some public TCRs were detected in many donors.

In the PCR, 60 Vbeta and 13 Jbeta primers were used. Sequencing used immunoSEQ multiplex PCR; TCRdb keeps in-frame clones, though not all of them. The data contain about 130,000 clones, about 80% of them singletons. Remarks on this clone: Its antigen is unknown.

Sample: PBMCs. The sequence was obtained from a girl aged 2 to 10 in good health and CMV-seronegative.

In DNA form, the CDR3 reads TGTGCCAGCAGCTTCACAGGGTTCGCGGAGAACACTGAAGCTTTCTTT. This sequence encodes CASSFTGFAENTEAFF. The chain combines TRBV7-2 with TRBJ1-1, with D maybe TRBD1 (6 bases). CDR1 SGHTA and CDR2 FQGNSA come from the germline V gene. V shed 3 bases and J shed 1 base, with 15 bases lying between them. CDR3 length: 16 amino acids. The full variable domain, with the rest looked up from reference TRBV7-2 and TRBJ1-1, is GAGVSQSPSNKVTEKGKDVELRCDPISGHTALYWYRQSLGQGLEFLIYFQGNSAPDKSGLPSDRFSAERTGGSVSTLTIQRTQQEDSAVYLCASSFTGFAENTEAFFGQGTRLTVV.